This entry lists 9 T cell receptor beta chains sequenced from one sample in a study of type 1 and type 2 diabetes patients. Genomic DNA was the PCR template. The TCR beta CDR3 region was amplified using 30 forward and 13 reverse primers. TCRdb recomputed calls from the multiplex PCR reads with MiXCR, one row per CDR3 protein. The top ten hold roughly 15% of the sample, which has fewer than 350,000 distinct CDR3 sequences, approximately 45% seen once. Sequencing was done on a sample of peripheral blood mononuclear cells (PBMCs). The receptor source for this set is a man aged 18 to 30 with type 2 diabetes.

This clonotype was recorded at least ten times. This sequence joins TRBV6-6 and TRBJ2-5, with D perhaps matching TRBD2 (6 bases). V was trimmed by 7 bases and J by 5 bases, leaving 14 bases between them. CDR3 size: 13 residues. CDR1 and CDR2 (germline): MNHNY, SVGAGI (reference sequence). CDR3 nucleotide sequence: TGTGCCAGCATGGGCGGCCGGGGGGAGACCCAGTACTTC. Protein sequence: CASMGGRGETQYF.

J is TRBJ1-2 and V is TRBV20-1; D is undetermined. Trimming shortened V by 5 bases and J by 4 bases, and 11 bases separated the two germline ends. The CDR3 contains 12 residues. Germline V gives CDR1 DFQATT, CDR2 SNEGSKA (reference sequence). In DNA form, the CDR3 reads TGCAGTGCTTCGTCCTGGCTCTATGGCTACACCTTC. Translating gives CSASSWLYGYTF.

The rearrangement links TRBV20-1 to TRBJ2-5; D is unclear. CDR3 length equals 10 residues. V shed 4 bases and J shed 3 bases, with 3 bases lying between them. Germline values: CDR1 DFQATT, CDR2 SNEGSKA (reference sequence). This CDR3 reads CSANEETQYF. CDR3 bases: TGCAGTGCTAATGAAGAGACCCAGTACTTC.

For the CDR3, the DNA is TGTGCCAGCAGTGACCCCGATATGGGGGGGAAGTTCCACGAGCAGTACTTC. It encodes CASSDPDMGGKFHEQYF. V gene TRBV6-6 combines with J gene TRBJ2-7, with 7 bases identical to TRBD2. Germline V gene sequence: CDR1 MNHNY, CDR2 SVGAGI (reference sequence). The J segment lost 5 bases and the V segment lost 5 bases, leaving 18 bases of the junction unmatched. CDR3 size: 17 residues.

The CDR3 coding sequence is TGTGCCAGCAGCGACCGACAGGAACGCTCCTATAATTCACCCCTCCACTTT. Translating gives CASSDRQERSYNSPLHF. The chain couples TRBV9 to TRBJ1-6, with a weak D call TRBD1 (6 bases). In germline, CDR1 is SGDLS, CDR2 YYNGEE. Trimming left V 3 bases short and J 0 bases short, with 13 bases between. The CDR3 is made up of 17 amino acids.

This chain links TRBV2 with TRBJ1-1; no clear D. Germline CDR1 and CDR2: SNHLY and FYNNEI. The CDR3 spans 13 residues. Trimming shortened V by 6 bases and J by 3 bases, and 11 bases separated the two germline ends. This chain's CDR3 is CASRMSVHTEAFF. The CDR3 nucleotides read TGTGCCAGCAGGATGTCAGTGCACACTGAAGCTTTCTTT.

The rearrangement uses TRBV6-5 and TRBJ2-5; either TRBD1 or TRBD2 may fit D (5 bases each). The better agreement between TRBJ2-1 and the DNA end casts doubt on the J call. CDR3 length equals 15 residues. The germline CDR1 and CDR2 sequences are MNHEY and SVGAGI. CDR3 in DNA: TGTGCCAGCTCACCCCCTTGGGGGTTTAACAATGAGCAGTTCTTC. Translation: CASSPPWGFNNEQFF.

The chain links TRBV7-2 to TRBJ1-5; TRBD1 might be the D (6 bases). Trimming removed 5 bases at V and 6 bases at J, with 14 bases between. The CDR3 contains 14 residues. From germline, CDR1 is SGHTA and CDR2 FQGNSA. CDR3 sequence (DNA): TGTGCCAGCAGCCAAGATCCCAGGGGTCAGCCCCAGCATTTT. Translated, it gives CASSQDPRGQPQHF. The variable domain in full, completed from reference TRBV7-2 and TRBJ1-5, reads GAGVSQSPSNKVTEKGKDVELRCDPISGHTALYWYRQSLGQGLEFLIYFQGNSAPDKSGLPSDRFSAERTGGSVSTLTIQRTQQEDSAVYLCASSQDPRGQPQHFGDGTRLSIL.

This clonotype was seen a handful of times. The chain employs TRBV9 and TRBJ1-4; 8 positions match TRBD1. CDR1 is SGDLS and CDR2 is YYNGEE in the germline V gene. V gave up 5 bases and J gave up 2 bases; unmatched junction bases: 2. CDR3 length: 14 residues. In DNA, the CDR3 is TGTGCCAGCAGGCGACAGGGGACTAATGAAAAACTGTTTTTT. Translation gives CASRRQGTNEKLFF.